This T cell receptor beta chain was profiled in a study of CD8 T cells in ankylosing spondylitis. To note about this clonotype: Its antigen is still unknown.

Trimming cost V 6 bases and J 8 bases; bases outside gene matches: 12. Germline-derived CDR1 and CDR2 are MNHNS and SASEGT. CDR3 length: 14 amino acids. Overall study findings and caveats: Matched ankylosing spondylitis synovial fluid reportedly contained a significantly enriched population of disease-linked clones. Characteristic, it appeared, of ankylosing spondylitis blood was a TCR beta motif of about eight highly homologous variants. Disease-linked clones bore a CD8+ phenotype and were relatively rare in peripheral blood.

Molecular-barcoded quantitative 5'-RACE produced these TCR beta libraries. TCRdb fed the 5' RACE reads into MiXCR, producing one record per CDR3 protein. The data contain roughly 150,000 distinct CDR3 sequences, 25% to 35% of them singletons. This rearrangement joins TRBV6-1 to TRBJ2-7; 8 bases agree with TRBD1. Sequences were obtained from synovial fluid, either unsorted or a sorted T cell fraction (not recorded which). The source is a male donor with ankylosing spondylitis. CDR3 in amino acids: CASSDGQGREKQYF. The CDR3 bases are TGTGCCAGCAGCGACGGACAGGGACGAGAGAAGCAGTACTTC.